This entry features one T cell receptor beta chain sequence. The data originate from a study of blood T cell repertoires in COVID-19. In the authors' methods: Amplified reference gene primers provided the basis for estimating nucleated cell counts. Profiled with immunoSEQ multiplex PCR; TCRdb holds only in-frame clones, not every one. V and J calls and clone size are as listed in that table; D and trimming were resolved from the DNA. The sample lists nearly 350,000 clones, 88% occurring once. This TCR was recovered from a woman aged 70 to 79 with COVID-19, enrolled during active disease. The sequenced sample was peripheral blood.

CDR3 coding DNA: TGTGCCAGCAGCCAAGGGACTCCCACCTACAATGAGCAGTTCTTC. Its protein product is CASSQGTPTYNEQFF. This chain uses TRBV3-1 (or the pseudogene TRBV3-2) with TRBJ2-1; TRBD2 is a possible D gene (5 bases). The germline V and J ends were trimmed by 1 base and 2 bases, with 9 bases remaining between them. The germline gives CDR1 LGHDT, CDR2 YNNKEL (reference sequence). There are 15 residues in the CDR3.